The clone carrying this TCR beta chain occurred a few times. What it binds is unknown. The use of a sample-barcoded 5' primer and a J-beta primer mix characterized a second PCR of about 7 to 12 cycles. From the 5' RACE reads, TCRdb called clonotypes with MiXCR, one entry per CDR3 protein. This sample has over 700,000 distinct CDR3 sequences, with around half found just once. The CDR3 extends over 14 amino acids. Germline lookup yields CDR1 SGHRS and CDR2 YFSETQ. This record belongs to a study of blood T cells in healthy people across ages. Study-wide results and limits: Per million T cells, TCR beta diversity dropped about linearly as age rose. As naive T cell percentage varied, TCR beta diversity correlated strongly with it.

The V gene is TRBV5-1, the J gene TRBJ2-4; maybe TRBD1 (6 bases). The DNA end is more similar to TRBJ2-7, so the J call may be wrong. What was sequenced was blood. This TCR came from an elderly man in good health. CDR3 loop: CASRIWTDTYEQYF. CDR3 in DNA: TGCGCCAGCAGAATATGGACAGACACCTACGAGCAGTACTTC.